This T cell receptor (beta chain) is drawn from a study of shared T cell receptors in the human thymus. V dropped 6 bases and J dropped 0; count of bases not matched to a gene: 18. There are 20 residues in the CDR3. Germline CDR1 MNHEY, CDR2 SMNVEV (reference sequence). Clones were read by immunoSEQ multiplex PCR, and TCRdb kept only the in-frame ones, dropping some. This table has approximately 490,000 clones, 70% to 80% appearing once. This sample was also put to use in a study of human thymus T cells. That study reports: Corrective surgery for congenital heart defects was being performed on the healthy Finnish infants who were the donors. Corrective heart surgery yielded resections, and these provided the thymus tissue.

J is TRBJ1-3 and V is TRBV27; TRBD1 matches 9 bases. The material sequenced was thymocytes. The TCR sequence derives from a boy younger than two with a congenital heart defect. CDR3 residues: CASSPESGTGWTPSGNTIYF. The DNA of the CDR3 is TGTGCCAGCAGCCCCGAATCCGGGACAGGGTGGACCCCCTCTGGAAACACCATATATTTT.